This passage covers 18 T cell receptor beta chains from one sample sequenced in a study of blood T cell repertoires in COVID-19. Using immunoSEQ multiplex PCR, the repertoire was profiled, and TCRdb retains in-frame clones only, with some absent. Of about 160,000 clones in the sample, approximately 81% were seen once. Sequenced: peripheral blood. The origin of the receptors is a man in his forties or fifties with acute or convalescent COVID-19.

The gene calls are TRBV7-9 and TRBJ1-2; no reliable D call. The V gene lost 6 bases and the J gene lost 7 bases, with 15 bases spanning the gap. Germline assignment: CDR1 SEHNR and CDR2 FQNEAQ (reference sequence). This CDR3 is built from 13 residues. In DNA, the CDR3 is TGTGCCAGCAGGGCCATTGGTTTCAGTGGCTACACCTTC. The encoded protein is CASRAIGFSGYTF.

This clone is medium-sized (0.01 to 0.1%) within its sample. This rearrangement joins TRBV6-1 to TRBJ2-1, with no clear D. Deletions cut 3 bases from V and 0 bases from J, with 3 bases between. The CDR3 loop spans 13 amino acids. The germline CDR1 and CDR2 sequences are MNHNS and SASEGT. CDR3 sequence: CASSDSSYNEQFF. The DNA for the CDR3 is TGTGCCAGCAGTGACAGCTCCTACAATGAGCAGTTCTTC.

In this sample, this clone turned up once. This chain joins TRBV2 and TRBJ2-1, with 8 nucleotides matching TRBD1. CDR3 size: 13 residues. Trimming removed 7 bases from V and 3 bases from J; junction bases left unmatched: 2. Germline V gives CDR1 SNHLY, CDR2 FYNNEI. The CDR3 coding sequence is TGTGCCAGCAAACAGGGGGGCTACAATGAGCAGTTCTTC. Its protein is CASKQGGYNEQFF.

The V call is TRBV2, the J call TRBJ1-5, with D possibly matching TRBD1 (5 bases). V was trimmed by 5 bases and J by 1 base, leaving 12 bases between them. CDR1 SNHLY and CDR2 FYNNEI come from the germline V gene. CDR3 length: 15 amino acids. DNA for the CDR3: TGTGCCAGCAGTTCACAGGCTGGGAGCAATCAGCCCCAGCATTTT. Translating it yields CASSSQAGSNQPQHF.

The chain joins TRBV18 to TRBJ1-2; no reliable D call. CDR1 is KGHSH and CDR2 is LQKENI in the germline V gene. V gave up 2 bases and J gave up 2 bases, with 6 bases separating them. This CDR3 contains 13 residues. CDR3 region: CASSPGRNYGYTF. DNA for the CDR3: TGTGCCAGCTCACCAGGCAGAAACTATGGCTACACCTTC. The whole variable domain, remainder taken from reference TRBV18 and TRBJ1-2, is NAGVMQNPRHLVRRRGQEARLRCSPMKGHSHVYWYRQLPEEGLKFMVYLQKENIIDESGMPKERFSAEFPKEGPSILRIQQVVRGDSAAYFCASSPGRNYGYTFGSGTRLTVV.

The V call is TRBV7-2, the J call TRBJ2-2; a possible D gene is TRBD1 (6 bases). The CDR3 is 16 amino acids. Trimming pared 2 bases from V and 5 bases from J, leaving 15 bases between. Germline lookup yields CDR1 SGHTA and CDR2 FQGNSA. The CDR3: CASSLSGQGWTGELFF. Written as DNA, the CDR3 is TGTGCCAGCAGCTTATCAGGCCAGGGGTGGACCGGGGAGCTGTTTTTT.

V usage is TRBV10-3 and J usage is TRBJ2-6; D may be TRBD1 (6 bases). There are 19 residues in the CDR3. V dropped 3 bases and J dropped 1 base, with 19 bases sitting between them. Germline CDR1 is ENHRY and CDR2 is SYGVKD. Here the CDR3 DNA reads TGTGCCATCAGTGACCCGAATGGGGGCTCGACTTCTGGGGCCAACGTCCTGACTTTC. Encoded protein: CAISDPNGGSTSGANVLTF.

V and J are TRBV7-2 and TRBJ1-2; D is ambiguous. V lost 0 bases to trimming and J lost 2 bases, with 10 bases between them. This CDR3 comprises 15 residues. CDR1 is SGHTA and CDR2 is FQGNSA in the germline V gene. The CDR3, as DNA: TGTGCCAGCAGCTTAGCGGTGGGAGCCAACTATGGCTACACCTTC. It specifies CASSLAVGANYGYTF.

This clone has just one count. The rearrangement joins TRBV6-5 to TRBJ1-6; D is undetermined. With 6 bases removed from V and 14 bases from J, the gap between germline ends came to 14 bases. The CDR3 totals 12 residues. Looked up from germline, CDR1 is MNHEY and CDR2 is SVGAGI. DNA of the CDR3: TGTGCCAGCAGCCAACGAATTCAGACCCTCCACTTT. The encoded protein is CASSQRIQTLHF.

The chain links TRBV6-6 to TRBJ1-5, with TRBD1 identical over 9 bases. The CDR3 has 15 residues. CDR1 is MNHNY, CDR2 SVGAGI, per germline (reference sequence). Unmatched junction bases numbered 5, after V lost 6 bases and J lost 2 bases. CDR3 coding DNA: TGTGCCAGCAGCCCCTGGACAGGGGGCAATCAGCCCCAGCATTTT. As protein: CASSPWTGGNQPQHF.

The CDR3 reads CASSSGGFSEAFF. The CDR3 DNA reads TGTGCCAGCAGCTCTGGGGGGTTCTCTGAAGCTTTCTTT. The V gene is TRBV7-9, the J gene TRBJ1-1; possible D gene TRBD1, 5 bases. V was cut by 4 bases and J by 6 bases, with 12 bases left in between. CDR1 and CDR2 (germline): SEHNR, FQNEAQ (reference sequence). The CDR3 is 13 amino acids.

This chain uses TRBV19 with TRBJ1-5, with D unresolved. Germline assignment: CDR1 LNHDA and CDR2 SQIVND (reference sequence). The V and J ends lost 3 bases and 1 base respectively, with 7 bases between them. The CDR3 loop spans 14 amino acids. The CDR3 sequence: CASSIGRSNQPQHF. The CDR3 DNA follows: TGTGCCAGTAGTATCGGTCGGAGCAATCAGCCCCAGCATTTT.

This rearrangement joins TRBV11-2 to TRBJ1-1; TRBD1 is a possible D gene (6 bases). The CDR3 contains 13 residues. V gave up 6 bases and J gave up 0 bases, with 8 bases separating them. Germline V gives CDR1 SGHAT, CDR2 FQNNGV. The CDR3 loop reads CASSGQMNTEAFF. The CDR3 DNA reads TGTGCCAGCAGTGGACAGATGAACACTGAAGCTTTCTTT.

This chain connects TRBV18 to TRBJ2-7, with 7 positions matching TRBD1. The CDR3 extends over 13 amino acids. CDR1 is KGHSH, CDR2 LQKENI, per germline. The V gene end was trimmed by 6 bases and the J gene end by 7 bases; junction bases not matched to a gene: 9. The CDR3 region has the DNA TGTGCCAGCTCCTCAGGACAGGCTTTTGAGCAGTACTTC. Protein sequence: CASSSGQAFEQYF.

The rearrangement joins TRBV5-6 to TRBJ1-2, with TRBD1 as a possible D gene (5 bases). This CDR3 is built from 12 residues. The germline V gene has CDR1 SGHDT and CDR2 YYEEEE. The germline V and J ends were trimmed by 5 bases and 7 bases, with 12 bases remaining between them. CDR3 sequence: CASSSGGIGYTF. CDR3 coding DNA: TGTGCCAGCAGTAGTGGGGGGATTGGCTACACCTTC.

CDR3 amino acids: CASGAGGKNYGYTF. The CDR3, as DNA: TGTGCCAGCGGAGCAGGGGGCAAGAACTATGGCTACACCTTC. The chain combines TRBV3-1 (or the pseudogene TRBV3-2) with TRBJ1-2; 8 bases align to TRBD1. Germline assignment: CDR1 LGHDT and CDR2 YNNKEL (reference sequence). V lost 8 bases, J lost 2 bases, and 7 bases stayed unmatched. The CDR3 covers 14 residues.

The rearrangement joins TRBV28 to TRBJ1-1, with D possibly matching TRBD1 (5 bases). The germline CDR1 and CDR2 sequences are MDHEN and SYDVKM. The V end lost 6 bases, the J end lost 0 bases, and 11 bases lay between the germline ends. The CDR3 consists of 14 residues. The CDR3 DNA sequence: TGTGCCAGCAGCCCGCGACAGCTGAACACTGAAGCTTTCTTT. Protein: CASSPRQLNTEAFF.

Here the CDR3 DNA reads TGTGCCAGTAGTATCCCCTACTCCTACAATGAGCAGTTCTTC. Its translation: CASSIPYSYNEQFF. This sequence joins TRBV19 and TRBJ2-1; D gene uncertain. CDR1 is LNHDA and CDR2 is SQIVND in the germline V gene (reference sequence). Between the trimmed V and J ends, which lost 3 bases and 0 bases, there was a span of 6 bases. The CDR3 extends over 14 amino acids.